Listed below are T cell receptor beta chains from one sample, sequenced in a study of T cell responses to AZD1222 COVID-19 vaccine. The data were produced by immunoSEQ multiplex PCR, yet TCRdb's version contains in-frame clones alone and is incomplete. Of about 150,000 clones in the sample, under 95% are singletons; the top ten hold under 20%. This specimen consisted of peripheral blood, obtained on day 0 of AZD1222 vaccination. These receptors were obtained from an adult in good health. Both conserved end residues are part of each CDR3. A D gene is named only where the DNA matches it firmly. Expanded clones get a size class; other rows say once, few or many, or leave the size out.

j_call: TRBJ1-1
d_call: .
clone_size: .
v_call: TRBV11-2
cdr3_aa: CASSLVAEAFF
cdr3_nt: TGTGCCAGCAGCTTAGTGGCTGAAGCTTTCTTT

j_call: TRBJ1-2
d_call: .
clone_size: .
v_call: TRBV18
cdr3_aa: CASSPGADYTF
cdr3_nt: TGTGCCAGCTCACCAGGGGCGGACTACACCTTC

j_call: TRBJ1-3
d_call: .
clone_size: many
v_call: TRBV4-1
cdr3_aa: CASSQEELGNTIYF
cdr3_nt: TGCGCCAGCAGCCAAGAGGAGTTGGGAAACACCATATATTTT

j_call: TRBJ1-1
d_call: .
clone_size: few
v_call: TRBV25-1
cdr3_aa: CASSDPPIPRSKPGRAFF
cdr3_nt: TGTGCCAGCAGTGATCCACCGATACCAAGGTCGAAACCGGGAAGGGCTTTCTTT

j_call: TRBJ2-7
d_call: .
clone_size: .
v_call: TRBV3-1/TRBV3-2
cdr3_aa: CASSQGSSYEQYF
cdr3_nt: TGTGCCAGCAGCCAAGGGAGCTCCTACGAGCAGTACTTC

j_call: TRBJ2-3
d_call: TRBD1
clone_size: .
v_call: TRBV7-9
cdr3_aa: CASSPSGGRSTDTQYF
cdr3_nt: TGTGCCAGCAGCCCCTCAGGGGGAAGGAGCACAGATACGCAGTATTTT

j_call: TRBJ2-1
d_call: .
clone_size: .
v_call: TRBV9
cdr3_aa: CASSVDPGLVGEQFF
cdr3_nt: TGTGCCAGCAGCGTAGACCCAGGGCTAGTAGGTGAGCAGTTCTTC

j_call: TRBJ2-7
d_call: TRBD1
clone_size: few
v_call: TRBV28
cdr3_aa: CASSLLGTGDHEQYF
cdr3_nt: TGTGCCAGCAGTTTATTGGGGACAGGGGACCACGAGCAGTACTTC

j_call: TRBJ2-7
d_call: .
clone_size: .
v_call: TRBV9
cdr3_aa: CASSVGPPSSYEQYF
cdr3_nt: TGTGCCAGCAGCGTAGGGCCACCGAGCTCCTACGAGCAGTACTTC

j_call: TRBJ2-1
d_call: .
clone_size: .
v_call: TRBV2
cdr3_aa: CASSLSSPSYNEQFF
cdr3_nt: TGTGCCAGTTCCCTTTCTTCTCCCTCCTACAATGAGCAGTTCTTC

j_call: TRBJ2-7
d_call: TRBD1
clone_size: .
v_call: TRBV27
cdr3_aa: CASSLDRTGAYEQYF
cdr3_nt: TGTGCCAGCAGTTTAGATCGGACAGGGGCCTACGAGCAGTACTTC

j_call: TRBJ1-6
d_call: TRBD1
clone_size: few
v_call: TRBV3-1/TRBV3-2
cdr3_aa: CASSPRDFRGRNSPLHF
cdr3_nt: TGTGCCAGCAGCCCCCGTGATTTCAGGGGGCGGAATTCACCCCTCCACTTT

j_call: TRBJ2-6
d_call: .
clone_size: .
v_call: TRBV4-1
cdr3_aa: CASSQSGDGSESGANVLTF
cdr3_nt: TGCGCCAGCAGCCAATCGGGGGATGGGTCTGAATCTGGGGCCAACGTCCTGACTTTC

j_call: TRBJ1-4
d_call: .
clone_size: .
v_call: TRBV28
cdr3_aa: CATSALAAEKLFF
cdr3_nt: TGTGCCACTTCGGCCTTAGCGGCTGAAAAACTGTTTTTT

j_call: TRBJ1-2
d_call: .
clone_size: .
v_call: TRBV11-3
cdr3_aa: CASSTGRRNDGYTF
cdr3_nt: TGTGCCAGCAGCACGGGGCGGCGGAACGATGGCTACACCTTC

j_call: TRBJ2-7
d_call: TRBD2
clone_size: once
v_call: TRBV6-2/TRBV6-3
cdr3_aa: CASSAAGGRYEQYF
cdr3_nt: TGTGCCAGCAGTGCCGCGGGGGGACGGTACGAGCAGTACTTC

j_call: TRBJ1-1
d_call: TRBD1
clone_size: .
v_call: TRBV29-1
cdr3_aa: CSTPRTGENTEAFF
cdr3_nt: TGCAGCACCCCCCGGACAGGGGAGAACACTGAAGCTTTCTTT

j_call: TRBJ1-3
d_call: .
clone_size: .
v_call: TRBV5-1
cdr3_aa: CASRVGGELPRSGNTIYF
cdr3_nt: TGCGCCAGCAGGGTGGGAGGAGAACTGCCTAGGTCTGGAAACACCATATATTTT

j_call: TRBJ2-1
d_call: .
clone_size: .
v_call: TRBV28
cdr3_aa: CASSSHRLVEVYEQFF
cdr3_nt: TGTGCCAGCAGTTCCCACCGGTTAGTGGAGGTTTATGAGCAGTTCTTC

j_call: TRBJ1-2
d_call: TRBD1
clone_size: .
v_call: TRBV30
cdr3_aa: CAWSGGQGVIGYTF
cdr3_nt: TGTGCCTGGAGTGGGGGACAGGGGGTTATTGGCTACACCTTC

j_call: TRBJ1-1
d_call: .
clone_size: .
v_call: TRBV25-1
cdr3_aa: CASRSPGNTEAFF
cdr3_nt: TGTGCCAGCAGATCCCCAGGGAACACTGAAGCTTTCTTT

j_call: TRBJ1-5
d_call: .
clone_size: .
v_call: TRBV4-1
cdr3_aa: CASSQLDLDYQPQHF
cdr3_nt: TGCGCCAGCAGCCAATTGGATTTAGATTATCAGCCCCAGCATTTT

j_call: TRBJ2-7
d_call: .
clone_size: .
v_call: TRBV19
cdr3_aa: CASSPNRDGSYEQYF
cdr3_nt: TGTGCCAGTAGTCCAAACCGGGACGGATCCTACGAGCAGTACTTC

j_call: TRBJ2-7
d_call: .
clone_size: .
v_call: TRBV6-5
cdr3_aa: CASSYGTSGSYEQYF
cdr3_nt: TGTGCCAGCAGTTACGGGACAAGTGGCTCCTACGAGCAGTACTTC

j_call: TRBJ2-1
d_call: .
clone_size: .
v_call: TRBV3-1/TRBV3-2
cdr3_aa: CASSQTTGTFNEQFF
cdr3_nt: TGTGCCAGCAGCCAGACGACGGGGACTTTTAATGAGCAGTTCTTC

j_call: TRBJ2-7
d_call: TRBD1
clone_size: .
v_call: TRBV19
cdr3_aa: CASRPTGGGYEQYF
cdr3_nt: TGTGCCAGTAGACCTACAGGGGGCGGTTACGAGCAGTACTTC

j_call: TRBJ2-2
d_call: .
clone_size: .
v_call: TRBV19
cdr3_aa: CASTQDGNTGELFF
cdr3_nt: TGTGCCAGTACCCAGGACGGGAACACCGGGGAGCTGTTTTTT

j_call: TRBJ2-7
d_call: .
clone_size: .
v_call: TRBV7-9
cdr3_aa: CASSLGRVPYEQYF
cdr3_nt: TGTGCCAGCAGCTTAGGTAGGGTACCCTACGAGCAGTACTTC

j_call: TRBJ1-1
d_call: .
clone_size: .
v_call: TRBV10-1
cdr3_aa: CASSERAAGMNTEAFF
cdr3_nt: TGCGCCAGCAGTGAGAGGGCCGCAGGGATGAACACTGAAGCTTTCTTT

j_call: TRBJ1-5
d_call: .
clone_size: .
v_call: TRBV28
cdr3_aa: CASTKQDRSNQPQHF
cdr3_nt: TGTGCCAGCACCAAGCAGGACCGGAGCAATCAGCCCCAGCATTTT

j_call: TRBJ2-2
d_call: TRBD1
clone_size: .
v_call: TRBV9
cdr3_aa: CASSVVGTQGYYTGELFF
cdr3_nt: TGTGCCAGCAGCGTAGTGGGGACACAGGGGTATTACACCGGGGAGCTGTTTTTT

j_call: TRBJ1-2
d_call: TRBD1
clone_size: .
v_call: TRBV25-1
cdr3_aa: CASRRGGQNYGYTF
cdr3_nt: TGTGCCAGCAGGAGGGGGGGACAGAACTATGGCTACACCTTC